The clone carrying this TCR beta chain has more than one count but fewer than ten. Its antigen is undetermined. The data are from a study of T cell responses to AZD1222 COVID-19 vaccine. Study outcomes and limitations: White British ancestry dominated among donors, who included more females, and clonal diversity was possibly underestimated. Recipients of two AZD1222 doses showed rising Spike-specific TCR breadth and depth.

Second-dose groups at about 4 or about 12 weeks were pooled. Measured with immunoSEQ multiplex PCR; TCRdb has only the in-frame clones, and not every one. This sample has about 45,000 clones; 70% to 90% occur once, and the top ten carry around 1.1%. Here the sequenced sample was peripheral blood, taken 28 days after the second AZD1222 dose. This sequence was found in an adult who received the AZD1222 COVID-19 vaccine.

The CDR3 sequence is CASSFVSTGWGIGNQPQHF. CDR3 DNA sequence: TGTGCCAGCAGTTTTGTAAGTACAGGCTGGGGGATTGGGAATCAGCCCCAGCATTTT. The chain uses TRBV27 and TRBJ1-5, with D possibly being TRBD1 (5 bases). The germline CDR1 and CDR2 sequences are MNHEY and SMNVEV (reference sequence). Between the trimmed V and J ends, which lost 3 bases and 4 bases, there was a span of 25 bases. The CDR3 sequence is 19 residues long.